This T cell receptor (beta chain) was identified during a study of blood T cell repertoires in COVID-19. Study-level background: T cells, B-cell-depleted T cells, or PBMCs provided the cDNA or gDNA that served as material.

The table came from immunoSEQ multiplex PCR; TCRdb's copy has only in-frame clones and leaves some out. The sample yields hundreds of thousands of clones, approximately 90% seen once. The V and J ends lost 0 bases and 4 bases respectively, with 13 bases between them. The CDR3 spans 16 residues. CDR1 and CDR2 (germline): KGHSH, LQKENI. The clonotype was recovered from a man aged 18 to 30 with active or convalescent COVID-19. V and J are TRBV18 and TRBJ2-1; a possible D gene is TRBD2 (5 bases). Material for sequencing was peripheral blood. The CDR3 DNA reads as TGTGCCAGCTCACCACCAGAGAGAGCGGCATACAATGAGCAGTTCTTC. This sequence encodes CASSPPERAAYNEQFF. Combining the CDR3 with reference TRBV18 and TRBJ2-1 gives the whole variable domain NAGVMQNPRHLVRRRGQEARLRCSPMKGHSHVYWYRQLPEEGLKFMVYLQKENIIDESGMPKERFSAEFPKEGPSILRIQQVVRGDSAAYFCASSPPERAAYNEQFFGPGTRLTVL.